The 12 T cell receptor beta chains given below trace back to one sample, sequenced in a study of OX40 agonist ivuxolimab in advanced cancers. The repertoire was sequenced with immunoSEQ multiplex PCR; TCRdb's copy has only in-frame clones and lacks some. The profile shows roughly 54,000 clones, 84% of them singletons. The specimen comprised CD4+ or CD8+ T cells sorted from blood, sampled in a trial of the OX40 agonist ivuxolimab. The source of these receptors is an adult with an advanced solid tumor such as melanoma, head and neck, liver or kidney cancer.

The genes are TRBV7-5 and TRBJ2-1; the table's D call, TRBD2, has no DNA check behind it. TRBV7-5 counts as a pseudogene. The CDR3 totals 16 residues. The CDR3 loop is CARSLRRERSYNEQFF. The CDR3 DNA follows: TGTGCCAGAAGCTTAAGGCGGGAGCGGTCCTACAATGAGCAGTTCTTC.

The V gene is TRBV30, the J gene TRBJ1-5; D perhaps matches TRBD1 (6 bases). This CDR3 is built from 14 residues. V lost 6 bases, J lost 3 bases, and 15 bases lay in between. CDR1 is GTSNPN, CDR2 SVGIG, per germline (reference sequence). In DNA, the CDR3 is TGTGCCTGCGCCGCAGGGGACTTCAATCAGCCCCAGCATTTT. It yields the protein CACAAGDFNQPQHF.

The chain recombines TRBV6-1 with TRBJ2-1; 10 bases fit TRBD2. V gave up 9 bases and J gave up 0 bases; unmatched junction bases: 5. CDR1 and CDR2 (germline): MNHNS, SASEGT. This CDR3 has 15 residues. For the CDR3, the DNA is TGTGCCAGTACTAGCGGGATGGGCTCCTACAATGAGCAGTTCTTC. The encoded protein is CASTSGMGSYNEQFF.

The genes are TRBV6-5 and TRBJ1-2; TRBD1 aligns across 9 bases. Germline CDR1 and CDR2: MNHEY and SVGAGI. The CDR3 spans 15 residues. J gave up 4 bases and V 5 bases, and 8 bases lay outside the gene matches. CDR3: CASSTRTGAPYGYTF. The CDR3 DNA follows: TGTGCCAGCAGTACTAGGACAGGGGCTCCCTATGGCTACACCTTC.

This CDR3 is CASSRDQETQYF. The CDR3 coding sequence is TGCGCCAGCAGCCGAGACCAAGAGACCCAGTACTTC. The V and J genes are TRBV5-1 and TRBJ2-5; D gene unclear. V was trimmed by 4 bases and J by 0 bases, leaving 4 bases between them. The CDR3 extends over 12 amino acids. The germline V gene encodes CDR1 SGHRS and CDR2 YFSETQ.

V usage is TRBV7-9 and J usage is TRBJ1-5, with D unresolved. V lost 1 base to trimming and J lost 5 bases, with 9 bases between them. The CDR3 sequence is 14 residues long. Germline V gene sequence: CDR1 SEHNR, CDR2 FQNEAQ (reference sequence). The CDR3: CASSLGSGYQPQHF. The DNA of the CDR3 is TGTGCCAGCAGCTTAGGGTCCGGATATCAGCCCCAGCATTTT.

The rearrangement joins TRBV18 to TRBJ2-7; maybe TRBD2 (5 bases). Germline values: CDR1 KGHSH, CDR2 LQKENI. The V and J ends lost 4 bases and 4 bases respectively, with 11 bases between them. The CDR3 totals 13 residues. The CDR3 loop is CASSLGREYEQYF. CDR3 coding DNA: TGTGCCAGCTCACTGGGGAGAGAATACGAGCAGTACTTC.

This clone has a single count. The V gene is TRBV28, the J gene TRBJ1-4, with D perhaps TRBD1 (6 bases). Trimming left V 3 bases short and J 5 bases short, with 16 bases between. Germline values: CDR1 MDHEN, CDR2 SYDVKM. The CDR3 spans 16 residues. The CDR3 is CASSFSPDSQNEKLFF. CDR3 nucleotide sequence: TGTGCCAGCAGTTTCAGCCCGGACAGCCAAAATGAAAAACTGTTTTTT.

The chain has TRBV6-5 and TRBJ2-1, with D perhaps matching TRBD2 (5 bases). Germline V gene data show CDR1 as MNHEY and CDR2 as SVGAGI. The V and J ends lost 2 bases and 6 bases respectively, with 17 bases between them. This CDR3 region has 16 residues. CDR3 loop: CASSYQVGSESNEQFF. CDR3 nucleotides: TGTGCCAGCAGTTACCAAGTAGGGAGCGAAAGCAATGAGCAGTTCTTC.

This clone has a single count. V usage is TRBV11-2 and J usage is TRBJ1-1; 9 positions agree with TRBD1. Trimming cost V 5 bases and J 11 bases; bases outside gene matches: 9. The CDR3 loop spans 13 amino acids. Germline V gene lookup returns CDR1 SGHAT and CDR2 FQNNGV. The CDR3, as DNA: TGTGCCAGCAGCCCAGCGACAGGGGGTAAGGCTTTCTTT. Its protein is CASSPATGGKAFF.

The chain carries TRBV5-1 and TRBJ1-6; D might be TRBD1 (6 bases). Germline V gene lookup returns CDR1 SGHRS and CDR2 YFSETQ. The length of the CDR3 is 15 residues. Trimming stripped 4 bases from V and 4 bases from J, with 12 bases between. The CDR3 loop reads CASSPERGYNSPLHF. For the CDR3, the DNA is TGCGCCAGCAGCCCGGAGAGGGGGTATAATTCACCCCTCCACTTT.

The CDR3 reads CASSALSQETQYF. As DNA, the CDR3 is TGTGCCAGCAGTGCCCTATCGCAAGAGACCCAGTACTTC. V is TRBV9 and J is TRBJ2-5; D gene uncertain. From germline, CDR1 is SGDLS and CDR2 YYNGEE. Trimming shortened V by 5 bases and J by 2 bases, and 10 bases separated the two germline ends. The CDR3 length is 13 residues.